A selection of T cell receptor beta chains follows, all from one sample in a study of shared clonotypes between healthy human individuals. Clones were sequenced by immunoSEQ multiplex PCR, and TCRdb holds only the in-frame ones, with some missing. The sample includes about 2.3 million clones, over 90% seen only once; the top ten take under 0.45%. The sequencing input was naive CD4+ T cells from PBMCs. The receptors stem from a man younger than 35 in good health. Some clones in this sample may be carry-over from other donors' samples. The conserved cysteine and the conserved F or W are not part of the CDR3 here.

J | V | length | CDR3
TRBJ2-1 | TRBV7-2 | 11 | ASSLAGGDEQF
TRBJ1-1 | TRBV28 | 9 | ASSKTTEAF
TRBJ2-2 | TRBV6-1 | 13 | ASSEWTGNTGELF
TRBJ2-7 | TRBV4-1 | 12 | ASSQTGGQYEQY
TRBJ2-5 | TRBV7-9 | 10 | ASSLMGETQY
TRBJ1-5 | TRBV18 | 13 | ASSPLQGDAQPQH
TRBJ2-2 | TRBV11-2 | 17 | ASSLVGWASGLNTGELF
TRBJ2-7 | TRBV5-4 | 15 | ASSGKGRQGLSYEQY
TRBJ1-2 | TRBV2 | 9 | ASKLNYGYT
TRBJ2-3 | TRBV28 | 15 | ASSLGFQVASTDTQY
TRBJ1-1 | TRBV7-9 | 12 | ASSLGNLGTEAF
TRBJ1-2 | TRBV29-1 | 10 | SGQKGAYGYT
TRBJ2-7 | TRBV7-9 | 9 | ASSPNREQY
TRBJ2-7 | TRBV7-7 | 15 | ASSAESGTANRYEQY
TRBJ2-2 | TRBV5-6 | 13 | ASSFGTGRTGELF
TRBJ2-3 | TRBV18 | 13 | ASSPTSGVTDTQY
TRBJ2-5 | TRBV5-1 | 13 | ASSPLSDGQETQY
TRBJ2-5 | TRBV4-3 | 13 | ASSQGWASGETQY
TRBJ1-5 | TRBV7-9 | 13 | ASSLDRGYNQPQH
TRBJ2-5 | TRBV10-3 | 11 | AISLGPGETQY
TRBJ2-1 | TRBV10-3 | 12 | AIKEREFGNEQF
TRBJ1-3 | TRBV7-4 | 13 | ASSSPLKRGNTIY
TRBJ1-1 | TRBV27 | 11 | ASSRQRNTEAF
TRBJ1-2 | TRBV28 | 13 | ASSSTGTNTYGYT
TRBJ1-3 | TRBV5-1 | 14 | ASSLAGGAHGNTIY
TRBJ1-1 | TRBV9 | 15 | ASSVGRGSDSPTGAF
TRBJ1-3 | TRBV6-1 | 11 | ASSPDSGNTIY
TRBJ1-2 | TRBV7-2 | 11 | ASSLGQDYGYT
TRBJ2-2 | TRBV10-3 | 13 | AISESRQSNGELF
TRBJ2-5 | TRBV7-6 | 10 | ASSLARETQY
TRBJ2-2 | TRBV11-3 | 13 | ASSPGQGDTGELF
TRBJ1-1 | TRBV4-3 | 13 | ASSQDDRANTEAF
TRBJ2-7 | TRBV30 | 12 | AWSRQDRAYEQY
TRBJ1-5 | TRBV18 | 11 | ASSPTLVGIPD
- | TRBV25-1 | 11 | ASSERGFHEQY
TRBJ1-3 | TRBV19 | 16 | ASSFWWSRGSSGNTIY
TRBJ2-3 | TRBV6-6 | 13 | ASSYTGRRTDTQY
TRBJ1-2 | TRBV2 | 11 | ASSGGQGYGYT